This T cell receptor (beta chain) appears in the sequencing data of a study of T-cell reconstitution after alpha-beta-depleted transplantation in children. Whole-study findings and limits: Surviving recipient cells, namely T cells and thymic progenitors, were the source of high day-60 TCRbeta diversity in some patients. A year post-transplant, T-cell counts and diversity derived mostly from newly produced T cells. Reportedly, only several hundred clones from non-depleted graft cells drove alpha-beta T-cell counts at about two months.

Unique molecular identifiers were used to barcode this TCRbeta library. MiXCR was run by TCRdb on the PCR reads, yielding one entry per CDR3 protein. In the table there are some 450,000 distinct CDR3 sequences, roughly 44% of which are singletons. CDR3 length: 15 residues. The V and J ends lost 6 bases and 1 base, in that order; junction bases with no gene match: 6. Germline CDR1 is DFQATT and CDR2 is SNEGSKA (reference sequence). Regarding this clonotype: Its matching antigen is unknown.

Sample: PBMCs, taken before TCRalphabeta/CD19-depleted stem cell transplant. The source of this sequence is a girl aged 2-10 years with aplastic anemia, due to receive a stem cell transplant. The V call is TRBV20-1, the J call TRBJ2-2; 9 bases line up with TRBD1. The CDR3 sequence: CSAPRGQGNTGELFF. Written as DNA, the CDR3 is TGCAGTGCCCCGCGGGGACAGGGGAACACCGGGGAGCTGTTTTTT.